The source of this TCR beta chain is a study of T cell responses to AZD1222 COVID-19 vaccine. V was trimmed by 1 base and J by 5 bases, leaving 14 bases between them. The length of the CDR3 is 16 residues. The germline V gene has CDR1 SGHDN and CDR2 FVKESK. Sequenced by immunoSEQ multiplex PCR; TCRdb stores in-frame clones only, minus some. The data contain around 150,000 clones, around nine tenths of them singletons. Overall study results and limits: Baseline testing showed seropositivity in only a handful of AZD1222 recipients. There were mostly white British donors and more females than males, and clonal diversity was possibly underestimated. In the spike-specific TCR repertoire, nearly half reportedly target unmutated variant regions.

A remark on this clone: Its specificity is unknown.

The analysis combined second doses at about 4 or about 12 weeks. This specimen consisted of peripheral blood, obtained 28 days after the second AZD1222 dose. This TCR was recovered from an adult who received the AZD1222 COVID-19 vaccine. The chain combines TRBV14 with TRBJ1-4; maybe TRBD1 (6 bases). In DNA form, the CDR3 reads TGTGCCAGCAGCCAAGTCTACGGGGGGCGAAATGAAAAACTGTTTTTT. Encoded protein: CASSQVYGGRNEKLFF.